This T cell receptor beta chain came from a study of shared clonotypes between healthy human individuals. As for the study in general: Researchers drew samples from a couple of women and a few men aged 18 to 49.

As concerns this clone: Its specificity is unknown.

V was pared by 4 bases and J by 4 bases, with 14 bases between. This CDR3 is 14 amino acids long. Per the germline V gene, CDR1 is SGHRS and CDR2 is YFSETQ. In replicate PCRs of sorted subsets, about 220 ng DNA, approximately 28,000 T cell genomes, was used. Method: immunoSEQ multiplex PCR; TCRdb's copy keeps in-frame clones and lacks some. The sample carries fewer than 2.5 million clones, under 95% recorded once. Study findings and constraints: Sorted-subset samples were not fully sequenced, rarefaction indicated.

CD4+ cell separation produced CD45RA+ naive and CD45RA-negative memory subsets. The rearrangement links TRBV5-1 to TRBJ1-1; perhaps TRBD1 as D (5 bases). This receptor was obtained from a man aged 18 to 30 in good health. Some clones in this sample may be carry-over from other donors' samples. The sample comprised naive CD4+ T cells from PBMCs. Subset reported: CD45RA+ positively selected. The CDR3 protein is CASSHSTAVTEAFF. CDR3 sequence (DNA): TGCGCCAGCAGCCATTCGACAGCGGTCACTGAAGCTTTCTTT.